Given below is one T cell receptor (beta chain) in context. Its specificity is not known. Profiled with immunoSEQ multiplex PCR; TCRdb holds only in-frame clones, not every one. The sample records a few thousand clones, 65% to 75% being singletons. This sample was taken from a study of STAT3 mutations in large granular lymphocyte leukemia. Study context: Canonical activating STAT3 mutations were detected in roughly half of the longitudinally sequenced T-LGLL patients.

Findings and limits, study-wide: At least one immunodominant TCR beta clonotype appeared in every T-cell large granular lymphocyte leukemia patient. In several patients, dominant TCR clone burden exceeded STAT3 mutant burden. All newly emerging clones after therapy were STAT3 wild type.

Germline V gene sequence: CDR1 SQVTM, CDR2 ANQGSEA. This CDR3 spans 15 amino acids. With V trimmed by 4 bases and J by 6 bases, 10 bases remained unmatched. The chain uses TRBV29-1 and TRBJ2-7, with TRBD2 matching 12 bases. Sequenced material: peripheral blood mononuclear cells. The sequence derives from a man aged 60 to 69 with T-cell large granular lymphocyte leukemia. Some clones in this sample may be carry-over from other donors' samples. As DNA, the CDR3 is TGCAGCGTTGGTCGGACTAGCGGGATTCCGGGCGAGCAGTACTTC. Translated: CSVGRTSGIPGEQYF.